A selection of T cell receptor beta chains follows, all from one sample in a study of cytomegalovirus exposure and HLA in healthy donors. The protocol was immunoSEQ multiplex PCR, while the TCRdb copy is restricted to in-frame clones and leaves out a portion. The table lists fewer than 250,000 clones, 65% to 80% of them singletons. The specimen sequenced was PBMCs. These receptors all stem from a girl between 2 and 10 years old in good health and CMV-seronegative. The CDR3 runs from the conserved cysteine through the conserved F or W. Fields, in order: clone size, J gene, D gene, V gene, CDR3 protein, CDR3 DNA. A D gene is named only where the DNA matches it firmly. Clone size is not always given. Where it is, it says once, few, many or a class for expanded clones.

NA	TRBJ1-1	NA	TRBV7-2	CASSLESLLNTEAFF	TGTGCCAGCAGCTTAGAGTCACTCCTGAACACTGAAGCTTTCTTT
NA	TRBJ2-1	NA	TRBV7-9	CASSFQGFFEQFF	TGTGCCAGCAGCTTCCAGGGCTTCTTTGAGCAGTTCTTC
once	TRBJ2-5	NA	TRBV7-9	CASSLAGETRGETQYF	TGTGCCAGCAGCTTAGCAGGCGAGACTAGAGGGGAGACCCAGTACTTC
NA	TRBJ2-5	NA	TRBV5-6	CASLGGPGPTETQYF	TGTGCCAGCTTGGGGGGACCGGGGCCCACAGAGACCCAGTACTTC
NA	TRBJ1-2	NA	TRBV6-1	CASSATGNYGYTF	TGTGCCAGCAGTGCCACAGGGAACTATGGCTACACCTTC
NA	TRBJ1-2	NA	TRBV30	CAWETGIYGYTF	TGTGCCTGGGAAACAGGGATCTATGGCTACACCTTC
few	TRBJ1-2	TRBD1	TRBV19	CASSQDRDRGRRGYTF	TGTGCCAGTAGTCAAGACCGGGACAGGGGCCGCCGTGGCTACACCTTC
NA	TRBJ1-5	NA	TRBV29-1	CSVVTDNQPQHF	TGCAGCGTTGTCACAGACAATCAGCCCCAGCATTTT
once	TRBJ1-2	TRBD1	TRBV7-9	CASSANRGINYGYTF	TGTGCCAGCAGCGCGAACAGGGGGATAAACTATGGCTACACCTTC
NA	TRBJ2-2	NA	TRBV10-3	CAISQGLNTGELFF	TGTGCCATCAGTCAGGGTCTGAACACCGGGGAGCTGTTTTTT
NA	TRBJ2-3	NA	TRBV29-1	CSVARGRTDTQYF	TGCAGCGTGGCCCGTGGCCGCACAGATACGCAGTATTTT
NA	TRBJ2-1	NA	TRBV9	CASSPSPTTSLAEQFF	TGTGCCAGCAGCCCTTCTCCCACTACTAGCTTAGCTGAGCAGTTCTTC
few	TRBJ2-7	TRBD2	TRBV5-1	CASSKTSGGTSYEQYF	TGCGCCAGCAGCAAGACTAGCGGGGGAACCTCCTACGAGCAGTACTTC
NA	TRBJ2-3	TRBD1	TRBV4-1	CASSQATGTGADTQYF	TGCGCCAGCAGCCAAGCCACCGGGACAGGGGCAGATACGCAGTATTTT
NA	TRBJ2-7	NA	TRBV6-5	CASSYSVARTYEQYF	TGTGCCAGCAGTTACTCCGTGGCCCGTACCTACGAGCAGTACTTC
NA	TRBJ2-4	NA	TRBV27	CASSLGGFGDIQYF	TGTGCCAGCAGTTTAGGGGGGTTTGGGGACATTCAGTACTTC
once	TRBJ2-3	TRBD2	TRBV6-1	CASRGSTGPLAGSHTDTQYF	TGTGCCAGCCGTGGGAGCACCGGGCCTCTAGCGGGAAGTCACACAGATACGCAGTATTTT
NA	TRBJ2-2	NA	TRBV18	CASSQSLTGNTGELFF	TGTGCCAGCTCACAAAGCCTCACAGGGAACACCGGGGAGCTGTTTTTT
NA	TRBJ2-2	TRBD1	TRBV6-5	CASSYSYRGVTGELFF	TGTGCCAGCAGTTACTCGTACAGGGGCGTCACCGGGGAGCTGTTTTTT
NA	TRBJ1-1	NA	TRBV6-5	CASSSQGRTYTEAFF	TGTGCCAGCAGTTCTCAGGGGCGGACCTACACTGAAGCTTTCTTT
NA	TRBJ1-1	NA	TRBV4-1	CASSQEFGLTGTEAFF	TGCGCCAGCAGCCAAGAATTTGGTCTCACCGGGACTGAAGCTTTCTTT
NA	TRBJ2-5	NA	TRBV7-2	CASSLGGVVEGKTQYF	TGTGCCAGCAGCTTAGGGGGGGTGGTAGAAGGCAAGACCCAGTACTTC
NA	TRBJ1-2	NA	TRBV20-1	CIPQGWGYTF	TGCATCCCCCAGGGATGGGGCTACACCTTC
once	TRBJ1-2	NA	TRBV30	CAWSIGDTYGYTF	TGTGCCTGGAGTATCGGGGACACCTATGGCTACACCTTC
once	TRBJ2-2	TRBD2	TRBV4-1	CASSQDLWASGEITGELFF	TGCGCCAGCAGCCAAGATCTCTGGGCTAGCGGGGAGATCACCGGGGAGCTGTTTTTT
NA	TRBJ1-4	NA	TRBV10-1	CASSAVINEKLFF	TGCGCCAGCAGTGCAGTAATTAATGAAAAACTGTTTTTT
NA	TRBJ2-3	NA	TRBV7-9	CASSLDPRERESTDTQYF	TGTGCCAGCAGCTTAGACCCCCGGGAGCGCGAGAGCACAGATACGCAGTATTTT
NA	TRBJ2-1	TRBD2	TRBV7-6	CASSTLAGNNNEQFF	TGTGCCAGCAGCACGCTAGCGGGGAATAACAATGAGCAGTTCTTC
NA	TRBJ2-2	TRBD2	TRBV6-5	CASSPGAGAGELFF	TGTGCCAGCAGCCCCGGAGCGGGGGCCGGGGAGCTGTTTTTT
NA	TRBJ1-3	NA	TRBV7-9	CASSLVPGAGNTIYF	TGTGCCAGCAGCTTAGTTCCAGGGGCTGGAAACACCATATATTTT
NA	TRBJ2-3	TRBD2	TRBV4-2	CASSQVPLAGVADTQYF	TGTGCCAGCAGCCAAGTCCCCCTAGCGGGAGTCGCAGATACGCAGTATTTT
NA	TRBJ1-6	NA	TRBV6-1	CASMGSSYNSPLHF	TGTGCCAGCATGGGGAGCTCCTATAATTCACCCCTCCACTTT
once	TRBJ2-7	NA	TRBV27	CASSLYPGKYEQYF	TGTGCCAGCAGTTTGTATCCAGGGAAATACGAGCAGTACTTC
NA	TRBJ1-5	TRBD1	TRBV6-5	CASSADRGNQPQHF	TGTGCCAGCAGTGCCGACAGGGGCAATCAGCCCCAGCATTTT
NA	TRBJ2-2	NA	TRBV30	CAWRGGGQAYTGELFF	TGTGCCTGGAGGGGCGGGGGACAGGCATACACCGGGGAGCTGTTTTTT
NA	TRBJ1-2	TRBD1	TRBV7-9	CASSLGRQGQGYTF	TGTGCCAGCAGCTTAGGCCGACAGGGCCAAGGCTACACCTTC
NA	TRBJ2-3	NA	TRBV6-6	CATKTSTVADTQYF	TGTGCCACCAAGACTAGTACAGTTGCAGATACGCAGTATTTT
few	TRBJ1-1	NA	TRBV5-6	CASSGGVLMNTEAFF	TGTGCCAGCAGCGGAGGGGTACTAATGAACACTGAAGCTTTCTTT
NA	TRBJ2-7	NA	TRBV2	CASSSLGGAYEQYF	TGTGCCAGCAGCTCCCTAGGGGGGGCCTACGAGCAGTACTTC
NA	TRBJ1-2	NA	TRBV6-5	CASSYAHTNYGYTF	TGTGCCAGCAGTTACGCACATACTAACTATGGCTACACCTTC
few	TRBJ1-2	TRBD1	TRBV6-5	CASSGDRVRYTF	TGTGCCAGCAGTGGGGACAGGGTGCGATACACCTTC
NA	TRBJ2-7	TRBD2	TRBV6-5	CASRPSGGSSYEQYF	TGTGCCAGCAGACCCAGCGGGGGGAGCTCCTACGAGCAGTACTTC
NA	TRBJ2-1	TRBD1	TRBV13	CASSSTGNEQFF	TGTGCCAGCAGCTCGACAGGGAATGAGCAGTTCTTC
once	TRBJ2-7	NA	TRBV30	CAWSVRYEQYF	TGTGCCTGGAGTGTACGGTACGAGCAGTACTTC
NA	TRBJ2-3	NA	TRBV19	CASSSNREIRRTDTQYF	TGTGCCAGTAGTTCGAACAGGGAGATAAGGCGCACAGATACGCAGTATTTT
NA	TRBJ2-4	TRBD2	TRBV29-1	CSAGRGGDIQYF	TGCAGCGCTGGTCGGGGGGGGGACATTCAGTACTTC
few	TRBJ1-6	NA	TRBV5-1	CASSLDAVERGYNSPLHF	TGCGCCAGCAGCTTGGATGCAGTCGAAAGGGGATATAATTCACCCCTCCACTTT
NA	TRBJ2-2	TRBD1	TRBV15	CATLDRGRAGELFF	TGTGCCACCCTCGACAGGGGGAGAGCCGGGGAGCTGTTTTTT
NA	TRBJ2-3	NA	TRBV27	CASSSSRGGRDTQYF	TGTGCCAGCAGTTCCAGTAGGGGGGGGCGGGATACGCAGTATTTT
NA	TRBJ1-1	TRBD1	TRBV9	CASSGTTGGGYWTEAFF	TGTGCCAGCAGCGGCACTACAGGGGGTGGTTACTGGACTGAAGCTTTCTTT
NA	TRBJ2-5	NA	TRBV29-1	CSVASLLYKETQYF	TGCAGCGTTGCTTCACTACTATACAAAGAGACCCAGTACTTC
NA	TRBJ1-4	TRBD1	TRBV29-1	CSGGQTNEKLFF	TGCAGCGGGGGACAGACTAATGAAAAACTGTTTTTT
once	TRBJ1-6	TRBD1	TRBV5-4	CASSLGTGGGSPLHF	TGTGCCAGCAGCTTGGGGACAGGGGGCGGCTCACCCCTCCACTTT
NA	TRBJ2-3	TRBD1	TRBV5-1	CASSETGTGTDTQYF	TGCGCCAGCAGCGAAACCGGGACAGGGACAGATACGCAGTATTTT
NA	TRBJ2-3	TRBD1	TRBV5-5	CASSTDRVMQYF	TGTGCCAGCAGCACCGACAGGGTTATGCAGTATTTT
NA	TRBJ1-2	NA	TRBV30	CAWSGAGTYGYTF	TGTGCCTGGAGTGGGGCAGGTACCTATGGCTACACCTTC